This TCR beta chain is drawn from a study of lymphopenia after photon versus proton radiotherapy. The study, taken as a whole, reports: In patients who died, overall survival fell as post-nadir TCR diversity dropped more. Under photons, naive T cells and diversity fell while effector/memory populations rose. Oligoclonal CD8+ Temra expansion after nadir drove photon patients' diversity drop. Authors raise, but do not show, better survival with proton therapy.

On this clone: No antigen is known for it.

The assay was immunoSEQ multiplex PCR, and TCRdb's table has in-frame clones only and misses some. The top ten hold approximately 2.1% of the sample, which has roughly 76,000 clones, under 95% seen once. The CDR3 consists of 17 residues. V lost 4 bases and J lost 7; bases outside the gene matches: 16. CDR1 MNHEY and CDR2 SMNVEV come from the germline V gene (reference sequence). The sequence was collected from a woman aged 40 to 50 with cholangiocarcinoma. The chain recombines TRBV27 with TRBJ2-3; TRBD1 agrees at 8 bases. The specimen comprised peripheral blood, sampled from a patient treated with photon-based radiotherapy. The CDR3 nucleotides are TGTGCCAGCAGTTCCCCGCGAGCCGGACAGGGTCGTAATACGCAGTATTTT. Translated, it gives CASSSPRAGQGRNTQYF.